The 30 T cell receptor beta chains in this list originate from one sample, sequenced in a study of memory CD4+ T cells and cytomegalovirus serostatus. Profiled with immunoSEQ multiplex PCR; TCRdb holds only in-frame clones, not every one. The sample has some 44,000 clones, 60% to 85% seen once. Single viable CD3+CD4+CD8-CD45RO+ cells were sorted as the memory CD4+ T cells. Sequencing input: memory CD4+ T cells from blood. The receptors stem from an adult in good health and CMV-seronegative.

This chain connects TRBV11-2 to TRBJ2-3; tentatively, D is TRBD2 (5 bases). Trimming removed 2 bases from V and 7 bases from J, with 19 bases in between. Germline assignment: CDR1 SGHAT and CDR2 FQNNGV. The CDR3 length is 16 residues. CDR3 nucleotides: TGTGCCAGCAGCTTATCCCCGGGAACTAGTTTAAATACGCAGTATTTT. Translation gives CASSLSPGTSLNTQYF.

The chain joins TRBV2 to TRBJ2-2, with D possibly being TRBD2 (6 bases). The CDR3 loop spans 17 amino acids. The V and J ends lost 7 bases and 0 bases respectively, with 18 bases between them. Germline CDR1 SNHLY, CDR2 FYNNEI. The CDR3 sequence is CASTHQGRGTNTGELFF. The CDR3 DNA reads TGTGCCAGCACCCATCAAGGTCGGGGGACGAACACCGGGGAGCTGTTTTTT.

DNA of the CDR3: TGTGCCAGCAGCTTAACAGTCGCGAACACCGGGGAGCTGTTTTTT. This encodes CASSLTVANTGELFF. V gene TRBV7-2 combines with J gene TRBJ2-2, with D uncertain. The CDR3 runs to 15 residues. Germline CDR1 reads SGHTA; CDR2 reads FQGNSA. Trimming took 2 bases from V and 0 from J, leaving 7 bases between them.

This clone was picked up one time. This sequence joins TRBV25-1 and TRBJ1-3; TRBD1 is a possible D gene (6 bases). Trimming shortened V by 2 bases and J by 4 bases, and 18 bases separated the two germline ends. The CDR3 is 17 residues long. Germline V gene sequence: CDR1 MGHDK, CDR2 SYGVNS. The CDR3 DNA follows: TGTGCCAGCAGTGAAATAGGACTTCAGGGGACAGGAAACACCATATATTTT. This encodes CASSEIGLQGTGNTIYF.

The chain joins TRBV5-6 to TRBJ2-5; TRBD2 aligns across 14 bases. With 1 base clipped from V and 5 bases from J, the junction kept 7 bases outside the gene matches. This CDR3 is built from 17 residues. Germline V gives CDR1 SGHDT, CDR2 YYEEEE. CDR3 coding DNA: TGTGCCAGCAGCTTGAGTCAGGGACTAGCGGGGGATGAGACCCAGTACTTC. This translates into CASSLSQGLAGDETQYF. Supplemented by reference TRBV5-6 and TRBJ2-5, the full variable domain reads DAGVTQSPTHLIKTRGQQVTLRCSPKSGHDTVSWYQQALGQGPQFIFQYYEEEERQRGNFPDRFSGHQFPNYSSELNVNALLLGDSALYLCASSLSQGLAGDETQYFGPGTRLLVL.

The chain employs TRBV30 and TRBJ1-3; D is unresolved. The CDR3 covers 14 residues. CDR1 is GTSNPN, CDR2 SVGIG, per germline (reference sequence). Trimming removed 0 bases from V and 2 bases from J, with 8 bases in between. In nucleotides, the CDR3 is TGTGCCTGGAGTGTACGAAGGGCTGGAAACACCATATATTTT. This encodes CAWSVRRAGNTIYF.

This chain joins TRBV19 and TRBJ2-1, with 9 bases fitting TRBD2. The CDR3 is 17 residues long. V was clipped by 7 bases and J by 0 bases; unmatched bases: 10. Looked up from germline, CDR1 is LNHDA and CDR2 is SQIVND (reference sequence). CDR3 in amino acids: CASKESSGGSSYNEQFF. The CDR3, as DNA: TGTGCCAGTAAGGAGAGTAGCGGGGGTAGCTCCTACAATGAGCAGTTCTTC.

CDR3 sequence reads: CASSQGGVGNTDTQYF. For the CDR3, the DNA is TGTGCCAGCAGCCAAGGGGGGGTGGGGAACACAGATACGCAGTATTTT. This chain joins TRBV4-2 and TRBJ2-3; a possible D gene is TRBD2 (6 bases). This CDR3 is 16 amino acids long. V lost 1 base to trimming and J lost 2 bases, with 13 bases between them. The germline CDR1 and CDR2 sequences are LGHNA and YNFKEQ.

The gene calls are TRBV5-4 and TRBJ1-2, with TRBD1 as a possible D gene (6 bases). Trimming took off 4 bases at V and 6 bases at J, with 25 bases between the two ends. In germline, CDR1 is SGHNT, CDR2 YYREEE (reference sequence). The length of the CDR3 is 17 residues. The CDR3 nucleotides are TGTGCCAGCAGCCCTGGGGGGGGGCTGAAGCAGCTTAATGGCTACACCTTC. It codes for CASSPGGGLKQLNGYTF.

The J gene is TRBJ2-2, the V gene TRBV12-5; 8 bases are shared with TRBD2. Trimming at V came to 3 bases and at J to 4 bases, leaving 10 bases not matched to a gene. This CDR3 is 17 amino acids long. Germline CDR1 LGHNT, CDR2 FRNRAP. The CDR3 DNA reads TGTGCTAGTGGTTTAGAAACGGGACTAGGTATCACCGGGGAGCTGTTTTTT. Encoded protein: CASGLETGLGITGELFF.

V and J are TRBV4-1 and TRBJ1-4; D unresolved. CDR1 is MGHRA and CDR2 is YSYEKL in the germline V gene. The CDR3 extends over 14 amino acids. Trimming removed 4 bases at V and 5 bases at J, with 11 bases between. CDR3 protein: CASSLGLQNEKLFF. The CDR3 coding sequence is TGCGCCAGCAGCCTCGGGTTACAGAATGAAAAACTGTTTTTT.

CDR3 residues: CASSTQGAGGYGYTF. CDR3 sequence (DNA): TGTGCCAGCAGCACACAGGGGGCTGGCGGCTATGGCTACACCTTC. This chain links TRBV5-6 with TRBJ1-2, with TRBD1 matching 9 bases. The CDR3 extends over 15 amino acids. Trimming cost V 4 bases and J 4 bases; bases outside gene matches: 8. Germline-derived CDR1 and CDR2 are SGHDT and YYEEEE. Supplemented by reference TRBV5-6 and TRBJ1-2, the full variable domain reads DAGVTQSPTHLIKTRGQQVTLRCSPKSGHDTVSWYQQALGQGPQFIFQYYEEEERQRGNFPDRFSGHQFPNYSSELNVNALLLGDSALYLCASSTQGAGGYGYTFGSGTRLTVV.

The V call is TRBV2, the J call TRBJ1-6; D is ambiguous. This CDR3 has 14 residues. V was cut by 5 bases and J by 5 bases, with 10 bases left in between. Per germline, CDR1 SNHLY and CDR2 FYNNEI. The DNA for the CDR3 is TGTGCCAGCAGTACGGAACTAAATAATTCACCCCTCCACTTT. Residues: CASSTELNNSPLHF.

The chain links TRBV2 to TRBJ2-5; D remains ambiguous. Trimming took off 4 bases at V and 2 bases at J, with 14 bases between the two ends. Germline V gene sequence: CDR1 SNHLY, CDR2 FYNNEI. The CDR3 is 15 residues long. The CDR3 protein is CASSGLGGMQETQYF. The CDR3 region has the DNA TGTGCCAGCAGTGGACTCGGCGGTATGCAAGAGACCCAGTACTTC.

The chain recombines TRBV12-5 with TRBJ2-6; no firm D call. CDR3 length: 15 residues. Germline V gives CDR1 LGHNT, CDR2 FRNRAP. Trimming cost V 11 bases and J 0 bases, with 14 bases left between them. DNA of the CDR3: TGTGCTTGCCGGGCCGAAGCCTCTGGGGCCAACGTCCTGACTTTC. This codes for CACRAEASGANVLTF.

This chain joins TRBV5-1 and TRBJ1-6; 9 bases are shared with TRBD1. Germline V CDR1 and CDR2: SGHRS, YFSETQ. The CDR3 spans 17 residues. V lost 4 bases, J lost 4 bases, and 9 bases stayed unmatched. CDR3 loop: CASSGGTGIGYNSPLHF. The CDR3 coding sequence is TGCGCCAGCAGCGGGGGGACAGGGATTGGGTATAATTCACCCCTCCACTTT.

The V and J genes are TRBV7-2 and TRBJ1-2; D not certain. The length of the CDR3 is 16 residues. The germline V gene encodes CDR1 SGHTA and CDR2 FQGNSA. The germline V and J ends were trimmed by 1 base and 0 bases, with 12 bases remaining between them. The chain's CDR3 is CASSLERRLANYGYTF. In DNA form, the CDR3 reads TGTGCCAGCAGCTTAGAGAGGAGACTGGCTAACTATGGCTACACCTTC.

The chain couples TRBV5-4 to TRBJ2-1, with TRBD1 matching 7 bases. CDR3 size: 14 residues. The germline gives CDR1 SGHNT, CDR2 YYREEE (reference sequence). V lost 5 bases to trimming and J lost 5 bases; unmatched junction nucleotides: 7. The CDR3: CASRLQGVDNEQFF. The DNA of the CDR3 is TGTGCCAGCAGACTTCAGGGGGTGGACAATGAGCAGTTCTTC.

By frequency in the sample, this clone is medium-sized. The chain joins TRBV5-6 to TRBJ1-5, with D perhaps matching TRBD1 (5 bases). In germline, CDR1 is SGHDT, CDR2 YYEEEE. The CDR3 consists of 17 residues. Trimming left V 3 bases short and J 2 bases short, with 18 bases between. The CDR3 nucleotides are TGTGCCAGCAGCTCAAGGGGCGGGGTAGAAGGCAATCAGCCCCAGCATTTT. Amino acids: CASSSRGGVEGNQPQHF.

V usage is TRBV7-2 and J usage is TRBJ2-3; 10 bases are a match to TRBD1. Germline V gene data show CDR1 as SGHTA and CDR2 as FQGNSA. The trim removed 5 bases at V and 5 bases at J, leaving 7 bases unmatched. The CDR3 covers 15 residues. CDR3 nucleotide sequence: TGTGCCAGCAGCCCGTTCGGGACAGGGGTAGATACGCAGTATTTT. Its protein is CASSPFGTGVDTQYF.

V and J are TRBV2 and TRBJ2-5; D is possibly TRBD2 (5 bases). The V gene's germline CDR1 is SNHLY and CDR2 FYNNEI. Between the trimmed V and J ends, which lost 4 bases and 7 bases, there was a span of 13 bases. The CDR3 totals 13 residues. The CDR3 nucleotides are TGTGCCAGCAGTGTCGAGGGTTTCGGGACCCAGTACTTC. Protein product: CASSVEGFGTQYF.

This chain links TRBV25-1 with TRBJ1-3; D is ambiguous. Trimming cost V 2 bases and J 0 bases, with 17 bases left between them. The CDR3 extends over 18 amino acids. CDR1 and CDR2 (germline): MGHDK, SYGVNS. CDR3 residues: CASSEVEGSGYSGNTIYF. DNA of the CDR3: TGTGCCAGCAGTGAAGTGGAGGGTTCGGGGTACTCTGGAAACACCATATATTTT.

The chain recombines TRBV5-5 with TRBJ2-5, with a tentative D call TRBD1 (5 bases). The CDR3 extends over 15 amino acids. Looked up from germline, CDR1 is SGHKS and CDR2 is YYEKEE (reference sequence). Trimming took off 6 bases at V and 5 bases at J, with 20 bases between the two ends. In DNA, the CDR3 is TGTGCCAGCACCTTCAGGGTTATGGGTTTGGAGACCCAGTACTTC. Amino acids: CASTFRVMGLETQYF.

The J gene is TRBJ1-2, the V gene TRBV2; 11 bases fit TRBD1. The CDR3 spans 15 residues. Germline CDR1 SNHLY, CDR2 FYNNEI. V was pared by 7 bases and J by 7 bases, with 11 bases of the junction left unmatched. This CDR3 reads CASMIPGQGVAGYTF. The CDR3 DNA follows: TGTGCCAGCATGATTCCGGGACAGGGGGTTGCTGGCTACACCTTC.

The chain links TRBV19 to TRBJ1-2, with D possibly matching TRBD1 (5 bases). The CDR3 has 14 amino acids. The germline V gene has CDR1 LNHDA and CDR2 SQIVND (reference sequence). Trimming removed 2 bases from V and 5 bases from J, with 12 bases in between. CDR3 nucleotide sequence: TGTGCCAGTAGTATACCAGGGACGATGTATGGCTACACCTTC. Its translation is CASSIPGTMYGYTF. Complete variable domain (other parts from reference TRBV19 and TRBJ1-2): DGGITQSPKYLFRKEGQNVTLSCEQNLNHDAMYWYRQDPGQGLRLIYYSQIVNDFQKGDIAEGYSVSREKKESFPLTVTSAQKNPTAFYLCASSIPGTMYGYTFGSGTRLTVV.

V is TRBV11-2 and J is TRBJ2-2; 8 bases are shared with TRBD2. Germline lookup yields CDR1 SGHAT and CDR2 FQNNGV. V lost 1 base to trimming and J lost 4 bases; unmatched junction nucleotides: 5. This CDR3 comprises 16 residues. The CDR3: CASSLGALAGTGELFF. CDR3 DNA: TGTGCCAGCAGCTTAGGGGCCCTAGCGGGCACCGGGGAGCTGTTTTTT.

This clone was detected a few times. The V gene is TRBV2, the J gene TRBJ2-6; TRBD1 matches at 7 bases. The V gene end was trimmed by 4 bases and the J gene end by 1 base; junction bases not matched to a gene: 7. Germline CDR1 is SNHLY and CDR2 is FYNNEI. The CDR3 contains 17 residues. The CDR3 DNA follows: TGTGCCAGCAGTGGAGGGGGCACAGGGTCTGGGGCCAACGTCCTGACTTTC. Amino acids: CASSGGGTGSGANVLTF.

The CDR3 loop reads CASSPPTSVGDEQYF. DNA for the CDR3: TGTGCCAGCAGCCCCCCGACTAGCGTCGGGGACGAGCAGTACTTC. J is TRBJ2-7 and V is TRBV11-2, with 8 bases that match TRBD2. Per germline, CDR1 SGHAT and CDR2 FQNNGV. V dropped 5 bases and J dropped 5; count of bases not matched to a gene: 11. This CDR3 contains 15 residues.

The chain links TRBV14 to TRBJ2-7, with D perhaps matching TRBD2 (5 bases). Germline V lookup: CDR1 SGHDN, CDR2 FVKESK. The CDR3 sequence is 14 residues long. The V and J ends lost 6 bases and 3 bases respectively, with 15 bases between them. In DNA form, the CDR3 reads TGTGCCAGCAGGCTGCGGGTTTTCAACTACGAGCAGTACTTC. This gives the protein CASRLRVFNYEQYF. Together with reference TRBV14 and TRBJ2-7, the CDR3 gives the full variable domain: EAGVTQFPSHSVIEKGQTVTLRCDPISGHDNLYWYRRVMGKEIKFLLHFVKESKQDESGMPNNRFLAERTGGTYSTLKVQPAELEDSGVYFCASRLRVFNYEQYFGPGTRLTVT.

The chain employs TRBV12-5 and TRBJ1-1, with D possibly being TRBD1 (6 bases). Germline V CDR1 and CDR2: LGHNT, FRNRAP. This CDR3 region has 16 residues. Trimming pared 2 bases from V and 0 bases from J, leaving 13 bases between. The CDR3 is CASGLQGTGLNTEAFF. The CDR3 DNA sequence: TGTGCTAGTGGTTTGCAGGGGACGGGTTTGAACACTGAAGCTTTCTTT.